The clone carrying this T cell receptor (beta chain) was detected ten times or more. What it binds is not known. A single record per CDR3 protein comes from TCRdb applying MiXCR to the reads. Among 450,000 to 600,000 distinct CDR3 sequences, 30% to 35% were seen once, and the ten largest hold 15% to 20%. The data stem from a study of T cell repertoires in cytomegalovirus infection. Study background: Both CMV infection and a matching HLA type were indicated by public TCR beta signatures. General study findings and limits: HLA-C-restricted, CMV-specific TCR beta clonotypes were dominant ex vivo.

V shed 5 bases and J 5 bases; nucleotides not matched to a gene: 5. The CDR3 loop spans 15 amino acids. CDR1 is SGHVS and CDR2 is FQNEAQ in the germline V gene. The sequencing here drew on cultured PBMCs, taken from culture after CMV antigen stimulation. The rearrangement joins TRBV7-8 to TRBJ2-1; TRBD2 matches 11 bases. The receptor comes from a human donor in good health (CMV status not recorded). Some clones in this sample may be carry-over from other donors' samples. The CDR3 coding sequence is TGTGCCAGCAGCCTTACTAGCGGGAGCAACAATGAGCAGTTCTTC. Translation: CASSLTSGSNNEQFF.